This T cell receptor beta chain is from a study of control samples from healthy donors and cancer patients. The CDR3 spans 13 residues. With 4 bases removed from V and 8 bases from J, the gap between germline ends came to 13 bases. Germline loops: CDR1 SNHLY, CDR2 FYNNEI. Generated by immunoSEQ multiplex PCR, the TCRdb table keeps only in-frame clones and is missing some. Of 100,000 to 150,000 clones detected, 80% to 95% appear once; the ten largest clones hold 2% to 2.5%. The sequenced material came from blood. V gene TRBV2 combines with J gene TRBJ2-3; D is unclear. The receptor was isolated from a man aged 18 to 29 in good health. The CDR3 region is CASSGQLEGTQYF. Written as DNA, the CDR3 is TGTGCCAGCAGTGGGCAGTTGGAAGGTACGCAGTATTTT.